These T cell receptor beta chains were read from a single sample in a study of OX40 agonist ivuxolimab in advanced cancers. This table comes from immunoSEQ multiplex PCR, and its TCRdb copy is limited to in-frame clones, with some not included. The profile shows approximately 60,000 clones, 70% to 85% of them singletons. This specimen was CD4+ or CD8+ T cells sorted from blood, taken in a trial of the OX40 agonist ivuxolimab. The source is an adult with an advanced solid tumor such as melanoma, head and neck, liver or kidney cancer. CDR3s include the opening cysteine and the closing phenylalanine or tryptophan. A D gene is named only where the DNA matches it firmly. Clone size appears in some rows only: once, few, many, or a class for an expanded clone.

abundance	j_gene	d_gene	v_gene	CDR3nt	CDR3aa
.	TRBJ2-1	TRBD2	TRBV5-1	TGCGCCAGCAGCTTGGGGACAGGCTCTAGCGGGAGGCAGTTCTTC	CASSLGTGSSGRQFF
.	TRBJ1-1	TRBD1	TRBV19	TGTGCCAGTAGTCAGGACAGGGTGACTGAAGCTTTCTTT	CASSQDRVTEAFF
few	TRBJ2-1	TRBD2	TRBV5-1	TGCGCCAGCAGCTTTAGCGGGAGCTCCTACAATGAGCAGTTCTTC	CASSFSGSSYNEQFF
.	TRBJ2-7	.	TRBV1	TGCACCAGCAGCCACACCAGGGCCTACGAGCAGTACTTC	CTSSHTRAYEQYF
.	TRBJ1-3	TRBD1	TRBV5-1	TGCGCCAGCAGCGTGGGACAGGGGATAGGAAACACCATATATTTT	CASSVGQGIGNTIYF
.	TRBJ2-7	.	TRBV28	TGTGCCAGCACCGAAAAGGGGGGGGACTACGAGCAGTACTTC	CASTEKGGDYEQYF
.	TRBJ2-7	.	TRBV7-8	TGTGCCAGCAGCTTAGAGGCCCGCGAGCAGTACTTC	CASSLEAREQYF
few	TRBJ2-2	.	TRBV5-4	TGTGCCAGCAGCCAACAGGGATTCGCCGGGGAGCTGTTTTTT	CASSQQGFAGELFF
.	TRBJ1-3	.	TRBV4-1	TGCGCCAGCAGCCAGGGACTCTCCCGAGGGGTCTCTGGAAACACCATATATTTT	CASSQGLSRGVSGNTIYF
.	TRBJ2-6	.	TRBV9	TGTGCCAGCAGCGCGGGCGACGGAGGGGCCAACGTCCTGACTTTC	CASSAGDGGANVLTF
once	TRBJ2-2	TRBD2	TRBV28	TGTGCCAGCAGCGTACTAGCGGGAGAATTTAGAGGGGGTCGCACCGGGGAGCTGTTTTTT	CASSVLAGEFRGGRTGELFF
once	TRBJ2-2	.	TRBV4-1	TGCGCCAGCAGCCTTTTTTTTACGAGGGGAGCCGGGGAGCTGTTTTTT	CASSLFFTRGAGELFF
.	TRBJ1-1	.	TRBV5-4	TGTGCCAGCAGCTTCCAGGTTGAAGCTTTCTTT	CASSFQVEAFF
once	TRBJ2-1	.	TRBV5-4	TGTGCCAGCAGCTTGGGCGGGATGGGCAATGAGCAGTTCTTC	CASSLGGMGNEQFF
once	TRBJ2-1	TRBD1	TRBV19	TGTGCCAGTAGTGGGATGACAGGGGGATCCTACAATGAGCAGTTCTTC	CASSGMTGGSYNEQFF
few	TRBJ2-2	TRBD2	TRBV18	TGTGCCAGCTCACGACGGGGGGGCCCGAACACCGGGGAGCTGTTTTTT	CASSRRGGPNTGELFF
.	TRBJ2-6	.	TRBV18	TGTGCCAGCTCACCGATTGGTCCTGTGGTCTCTGGGGCCAACGTCCTGACTTTC	CASSPIGPVVSGANVLTF
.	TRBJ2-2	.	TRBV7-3	TGTGCCAGCAGCTTAACAGGGAACACCGGGGAGCTGTTTTTT	CASSLTGNTGELFF
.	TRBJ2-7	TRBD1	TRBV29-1	TGCAGCGTTGAGATTCAGACAGGGATGGAAGAGCAGTACTTC	CSVEIQTGMEEQYF
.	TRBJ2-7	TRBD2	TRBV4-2	TGTGCCAGCAGCCAAGATTCAAGGACTAGCGGGATCTACGAGCAGTACTTC	CASSQDSRTSGIYEQYF
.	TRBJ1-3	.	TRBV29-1	TGCAGCGTCACCCCCCCGGAGGCTGGAAACACCATATATTTT	CSVTPPEAGNTIYF
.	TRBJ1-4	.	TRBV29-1	TGCAGCGTTGAAGATTCCGGCCAGGGTGAAAAACTGTTTTTT	CSVEDSGQGEKLFF
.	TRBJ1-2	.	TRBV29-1	TGCAGCGTAGCGGACAGCTACTATGGCTACACCTTC	CSVADSYYGYTF
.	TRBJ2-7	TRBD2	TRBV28	TGTGCCAGCGTAGCGGGAGGGGGCCCCTACGCATACGAGCAGTACTTC	CASVAGGGPYAYEQYF
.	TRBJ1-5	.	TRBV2	TGTGCCAGCAGTGAGGAGGTGACCCAGCATTTT	CASSEEVTQHF
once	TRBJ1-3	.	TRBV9	TGTGCCAGCAGCGATCGGGGCTCCTCTGGAAACACCATATATTTT	CASSDRGSSGNTIYF
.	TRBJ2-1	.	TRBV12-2	TGTGCAAGTCGCCGTCGGGGGTCGACCTACAATGAGCAGTTCTTC	CASRRRGSTYNEQFF
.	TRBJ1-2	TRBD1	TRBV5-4	TGTGCCAGCAGCTGGGGGGACAGGGAGTATGAGGTCTACACCTTC	CASSWGDREYEVYTF
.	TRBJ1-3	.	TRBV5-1	TGCGCCAGCAGCTTGGCCCCTGCCAGGGGCCCTGGAAACACCATATATTTT	CASSLAPARGPGNTIYF
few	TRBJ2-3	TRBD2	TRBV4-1	TGCGCCAGCAGCCAACGGGGCGGGGGACTACCATACACAGATACGCAGTATTTT	CASSQRGGGLPYTDTQYF
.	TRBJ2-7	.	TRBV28	TGTGCCAGCAGTTACTCCTACGAGCAGTACTTC	CASSYSYEQYF
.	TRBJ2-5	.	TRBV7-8	TGTGCCAGCAGCTTCGACGGGGTAGATCAAGAGACCCAGTACTTC	CASSFDGVDQETQYF
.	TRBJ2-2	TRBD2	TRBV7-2	TGTGCCAGCACCCGGGGGGAACCGAACACCGGGGAGCTGTTTTTT	CASTRGEPNTGELFF
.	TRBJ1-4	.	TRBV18	TGTGCCAGCTCCCAGGGACACGGGGAACTGTTTTTT	CASSQGHGELFF
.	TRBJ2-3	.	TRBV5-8	TGTGCCAGCAGCCATTCCGCCTTCGCAGATACGCAGTATTTT	CASSHSAFADTQYF
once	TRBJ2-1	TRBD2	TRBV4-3	TGCGCCAGCAGCCGCCGGACTAGCGGGGGGGACAATGAGCAGTTCTTC	CASSRRTSGGDNEQFF
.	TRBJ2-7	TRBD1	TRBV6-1	TGTGCCAGCAGTGGGGACAGGGCTACCTACGAGCAGTACTTC	CASSGDRATYEQYF
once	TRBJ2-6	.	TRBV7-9	TGTGCCAGCAGAAGCCGCCCCTCTGGGGCCAACGTCCTGACTTTC	CASRSRPSGANVLTF
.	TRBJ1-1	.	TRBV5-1	TGCGCCAGTCGTCCGGATTCTTACACTGAAGCTTTCTTT	CASRPDSYTEAFF
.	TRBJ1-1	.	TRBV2	TGTGCCAGCACCGAGAGGAGGAACACTGAAGCTTTCTTT	CASTERRNTEAFF
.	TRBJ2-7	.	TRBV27	TGTGCCAGCAGGCGTACCGCCGGGGGATTCTACGAGCAGTACTTC	CASRRTAGGFYEQYF
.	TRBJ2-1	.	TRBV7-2	TGTGCCAGCAGCTTAAATAGCCTCAATGAGCAGTTCTTC	CASSLNSLNEQFF
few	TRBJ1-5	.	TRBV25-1	TGTGCCAGCAGTGCCAAGGACGCTCAGCCCCAGCATTTT	CASSAKDAQPQHF
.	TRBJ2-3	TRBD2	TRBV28	TGTGCCAGCAGTCCCCGGACTAGCGGGAGCACAGATACGCAGTATTTT	CASSPRTSGSTDTQYF
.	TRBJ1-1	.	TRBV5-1	TGCGCCAGCAGCTTGGGGGCAGGGGACTACACTGAAGCTTTCTTT	CASSLGAGDYTEAFF
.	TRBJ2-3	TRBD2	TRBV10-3	TGTGCCATCAGTGGATCGACTAGCGGTTACCTCGAGGGCACAGATACGCAGTATTTT	CAISGSTSGYLEGTDTQYF
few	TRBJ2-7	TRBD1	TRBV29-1	TGCAGCGTTGCACAGGGGGAGTACGAGCAGTACTTC	CSVAQGEYEQYF
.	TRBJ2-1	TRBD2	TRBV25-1	TGTGCCAGCAGTGTCCGACGGACTAGCGGGAGGGCCATAGATGAGCAGTTCTTC	CASSVRRTSGRAIDEQFF
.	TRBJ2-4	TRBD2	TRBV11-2	TGTGCCAGCAGCCCGGGGGGAGGCAAAAACATTCAGTACTTC	CASSPGGGKNIQYF
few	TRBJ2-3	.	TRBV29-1	TGCAGCGTTGACACAGATACGCAGTATTTT	CSVDTDTQYF